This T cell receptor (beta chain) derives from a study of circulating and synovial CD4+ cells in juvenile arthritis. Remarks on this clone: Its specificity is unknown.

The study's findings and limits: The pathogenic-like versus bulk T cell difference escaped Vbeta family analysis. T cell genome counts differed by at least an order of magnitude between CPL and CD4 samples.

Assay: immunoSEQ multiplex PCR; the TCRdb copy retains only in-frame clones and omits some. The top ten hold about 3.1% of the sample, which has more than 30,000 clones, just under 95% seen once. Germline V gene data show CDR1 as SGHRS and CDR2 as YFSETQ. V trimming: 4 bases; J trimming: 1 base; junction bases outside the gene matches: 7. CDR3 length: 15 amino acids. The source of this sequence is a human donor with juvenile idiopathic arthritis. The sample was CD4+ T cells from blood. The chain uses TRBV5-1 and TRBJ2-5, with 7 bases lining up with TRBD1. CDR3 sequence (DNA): TGCGCCAGCAGCCAGCTACAGGGGACCCAAGAGACCCAGTACTTC. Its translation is CASSQLQGTQETQYF.